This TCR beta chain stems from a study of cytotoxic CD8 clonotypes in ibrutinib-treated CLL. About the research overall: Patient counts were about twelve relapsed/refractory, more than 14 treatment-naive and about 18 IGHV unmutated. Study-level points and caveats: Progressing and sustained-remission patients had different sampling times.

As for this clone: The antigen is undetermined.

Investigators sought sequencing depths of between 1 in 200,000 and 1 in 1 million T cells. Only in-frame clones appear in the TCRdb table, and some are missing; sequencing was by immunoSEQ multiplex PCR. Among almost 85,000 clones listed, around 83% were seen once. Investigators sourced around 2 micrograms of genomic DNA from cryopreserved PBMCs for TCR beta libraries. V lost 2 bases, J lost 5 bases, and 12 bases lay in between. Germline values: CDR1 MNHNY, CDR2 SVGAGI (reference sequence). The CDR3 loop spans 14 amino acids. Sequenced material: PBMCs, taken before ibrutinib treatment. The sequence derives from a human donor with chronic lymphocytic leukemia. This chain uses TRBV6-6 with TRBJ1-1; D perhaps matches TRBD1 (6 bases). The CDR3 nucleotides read TGTGCCAGCAGTTACGGGAGGGGGTTAACTGAAGCTTTCTTT. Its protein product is CASSYGRGLTEAFF.